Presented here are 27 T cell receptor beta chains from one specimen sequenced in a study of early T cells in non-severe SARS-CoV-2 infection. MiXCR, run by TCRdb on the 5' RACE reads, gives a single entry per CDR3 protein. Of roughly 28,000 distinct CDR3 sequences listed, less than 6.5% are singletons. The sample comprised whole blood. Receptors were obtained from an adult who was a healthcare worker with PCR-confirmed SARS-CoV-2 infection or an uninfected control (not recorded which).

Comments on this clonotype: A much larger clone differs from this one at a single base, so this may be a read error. In DNA, the CDR3 is TGTACCAGCAGTTACACGGGACAGGGTTACTACGAGCAGTACTTC. Protein: CTSSYTGQGYYEQYF. The rearrangement uses TRBV6-6 and TRBJ2-7, with 9 bases aligning to TRBD1. This CDR3 contains 15 residues. CDR1 is MNHNY and CDR2 is SVGAGI in the germline V gene (reference sequence).

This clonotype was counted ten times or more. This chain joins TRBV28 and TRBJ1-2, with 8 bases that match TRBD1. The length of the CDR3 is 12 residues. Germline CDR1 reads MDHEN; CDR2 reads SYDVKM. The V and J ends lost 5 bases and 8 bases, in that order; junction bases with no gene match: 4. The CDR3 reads CASSQDRAGYTF. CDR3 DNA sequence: TGTGCCAGCAGTCAGGACAGGGCCGGCTACACCTTC.

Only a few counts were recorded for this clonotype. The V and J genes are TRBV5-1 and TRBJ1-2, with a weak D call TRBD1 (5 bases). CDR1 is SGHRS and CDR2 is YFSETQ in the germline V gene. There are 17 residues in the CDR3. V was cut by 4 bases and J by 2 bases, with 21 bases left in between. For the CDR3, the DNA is TGCGCCAGCAGCCTACGACAGACGAACAGACTCAACTATGGCTACACCTTC. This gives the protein CASSLRQTNRLNYGYTF. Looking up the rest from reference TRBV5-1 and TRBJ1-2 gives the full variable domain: KAGVTQTPRYLIKTRGQQVTLSCSPISGHRSVSWYQQTPGQGLQFLFEYFSETQRNKGNFPGRFSGRQFSNSRSEMNVSTLELGDSALYLCASSLRQTNRLNYGYTFGSGTRLTVV.

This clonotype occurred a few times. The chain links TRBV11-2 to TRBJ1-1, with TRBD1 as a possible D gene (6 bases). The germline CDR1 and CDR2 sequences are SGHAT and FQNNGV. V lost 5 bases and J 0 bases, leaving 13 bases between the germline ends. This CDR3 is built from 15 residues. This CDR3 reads CASSRGGGMNTEAFF. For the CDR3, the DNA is TGTGCCAGCAGCCGTGGCGGGGGCATGAACACTGAAGCTTTCTTT.

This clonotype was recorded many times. The CDR3 DNA reads TGTGCCAGCAGCCTTCCAGGGGGCGCGACAGATACGCAGTATTTT. This gives the protein CASSLPGGATDTQYF. The chain uses TRBV7-6 and TRBJ2-3; 8 nucleotides agree with TRBD1. CDR3 length equals 15 residues. V shed 5 bases, J shed 3 bases, and the junction held 7 bases outside the gene matches. Germline values: CDR1 SGHVS, CDR2 FNYEAQ.

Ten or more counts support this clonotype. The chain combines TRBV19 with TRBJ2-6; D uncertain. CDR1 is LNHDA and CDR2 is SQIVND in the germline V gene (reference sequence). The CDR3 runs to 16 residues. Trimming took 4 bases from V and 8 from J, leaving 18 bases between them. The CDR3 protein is CASSSPGVSGSNVLTF. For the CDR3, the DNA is TGTGCCAGTAGTAGTCCGGGTGTGTCTGGCTCCAACGTCCTGACTTTC.

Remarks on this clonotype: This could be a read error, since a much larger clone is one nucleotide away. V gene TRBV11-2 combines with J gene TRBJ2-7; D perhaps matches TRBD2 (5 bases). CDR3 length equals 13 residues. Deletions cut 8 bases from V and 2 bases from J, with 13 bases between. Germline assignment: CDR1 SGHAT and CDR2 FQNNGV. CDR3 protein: CASSHGLTYEQYF. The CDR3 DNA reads TGTGCCAGCTCTCATGGACTGACCTACGAGCAGTACTTC.

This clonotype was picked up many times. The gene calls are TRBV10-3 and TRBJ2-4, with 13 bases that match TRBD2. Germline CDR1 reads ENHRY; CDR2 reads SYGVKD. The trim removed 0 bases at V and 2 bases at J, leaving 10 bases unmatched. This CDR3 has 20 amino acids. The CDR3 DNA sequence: TGTGCCATCAGTGAGTCTACAACTAGCGGGAGGGCCTTGACCAAAAACATTCAGTACTTC. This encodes CAISESTTSGRALTKNIQYF.

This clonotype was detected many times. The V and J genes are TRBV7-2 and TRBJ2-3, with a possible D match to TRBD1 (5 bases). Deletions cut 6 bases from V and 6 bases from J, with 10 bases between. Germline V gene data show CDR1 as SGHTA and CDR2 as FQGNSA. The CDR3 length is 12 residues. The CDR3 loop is CASRPAGDTQYF. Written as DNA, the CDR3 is TGTGCCAGCAGACCTGCAGGGGATACGCAGTATTTT.

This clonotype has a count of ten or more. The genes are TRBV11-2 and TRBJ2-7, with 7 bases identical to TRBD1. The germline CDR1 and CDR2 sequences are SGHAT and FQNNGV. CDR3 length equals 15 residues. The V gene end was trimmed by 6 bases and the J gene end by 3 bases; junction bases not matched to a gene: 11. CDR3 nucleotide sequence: TGTGCCAGCAGTGAACCCGACAGGGTAAACTACGAGCAGTACTTC. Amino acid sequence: CASSEPDRVNYEQYF.

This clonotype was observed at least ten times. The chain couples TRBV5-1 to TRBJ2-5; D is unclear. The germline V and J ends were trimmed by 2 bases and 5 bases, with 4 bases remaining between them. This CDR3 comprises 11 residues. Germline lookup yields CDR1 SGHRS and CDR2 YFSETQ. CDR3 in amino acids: CASSFWETQYF. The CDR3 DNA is TGCGCCAGCAGCTTCTGGGAGACCCAGTACTTC.

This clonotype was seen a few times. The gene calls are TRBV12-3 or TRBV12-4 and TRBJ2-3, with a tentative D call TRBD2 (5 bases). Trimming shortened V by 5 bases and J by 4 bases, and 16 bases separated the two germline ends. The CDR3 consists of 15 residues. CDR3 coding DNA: TGTGCCAGCAGTCCCGCACTAGTTATAGCAGATACGCAGTATTTT. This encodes CASSPALVIADTQYF.

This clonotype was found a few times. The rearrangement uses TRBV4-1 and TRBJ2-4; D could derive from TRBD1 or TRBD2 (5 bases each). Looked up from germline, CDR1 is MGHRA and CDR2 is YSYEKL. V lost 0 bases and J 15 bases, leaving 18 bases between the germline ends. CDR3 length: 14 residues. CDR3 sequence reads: CASSQEGVASVLYF. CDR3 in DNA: TGCGCCAGCAGCCAAGAGGGGGTCGCGAGTGTGTTGTACTTC.

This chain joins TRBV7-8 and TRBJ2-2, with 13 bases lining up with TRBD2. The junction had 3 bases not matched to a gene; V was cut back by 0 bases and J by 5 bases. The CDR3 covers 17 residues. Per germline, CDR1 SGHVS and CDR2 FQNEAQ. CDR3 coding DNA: TGTGCCAGCAGCTTAGCACTAGCGGGAGGGAGGACCGGGGAGCTGTTTTTT. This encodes CASSLALAGGRTGELFF.

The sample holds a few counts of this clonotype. The CDR3 is CASSQSGGNQPQHF. The CDR3 DNA is TGTGCCAGCAGCCAATCGGGAGGCAATCAGCCCCAGCATTTT. The chain recombines TRBV7-3 with TRBJ1-5; D uncertain. The ends were cut back, 5 bases at V and 2 bases at J, with 10 bases in the middle. Germline values: CDR1 SGHTA, CDR2 FQGTGA. The CDR3 covers 14 residues.

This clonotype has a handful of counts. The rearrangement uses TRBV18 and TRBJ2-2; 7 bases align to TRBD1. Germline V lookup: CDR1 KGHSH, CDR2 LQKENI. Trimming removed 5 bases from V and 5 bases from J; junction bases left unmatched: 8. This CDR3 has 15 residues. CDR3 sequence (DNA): TGTGCCAGCTCATTCGACAGGGTCGGAACCGGGGAGCTGTTTTTT. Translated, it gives CASSFDRVGTGELFF.

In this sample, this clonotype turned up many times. The CDR3 coding sequence is TGTGCCAGCAGCCAGTATCAAACCGGGACCCGTCCAGATACGCAGTATTTT. Protein sequence: CASSQYQTGTRPDTQYF. The rearrangement links TRBV3-1 to TRBJ2-3, with D perhaps matching TRBD1 or TRBD2 (5 bases each). The V gene lost 3 bases and the J gene lost 4 bases, with 20 bases spanning the gap. Germline V gene data show CDR1 as LGHDT and CDR2 as YNNKEL (reference sequence). This CDR3 contains 17 residues.

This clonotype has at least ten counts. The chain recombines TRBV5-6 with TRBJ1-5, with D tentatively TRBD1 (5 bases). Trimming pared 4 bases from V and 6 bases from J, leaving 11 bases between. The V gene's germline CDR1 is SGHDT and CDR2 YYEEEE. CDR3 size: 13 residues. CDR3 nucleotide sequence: TGTGCCAGCAGCGGGCAGGGTTTTCAGCCCCAGCATTTT. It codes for CASSGQGFQPQHF.

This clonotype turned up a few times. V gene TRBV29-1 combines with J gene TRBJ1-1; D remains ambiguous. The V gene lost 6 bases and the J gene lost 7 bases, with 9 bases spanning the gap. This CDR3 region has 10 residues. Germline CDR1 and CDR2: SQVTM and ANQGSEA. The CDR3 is CSVADIEAFF. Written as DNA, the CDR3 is TGCAGCGTGGCGGATATTGAAGCTTTCTTT.

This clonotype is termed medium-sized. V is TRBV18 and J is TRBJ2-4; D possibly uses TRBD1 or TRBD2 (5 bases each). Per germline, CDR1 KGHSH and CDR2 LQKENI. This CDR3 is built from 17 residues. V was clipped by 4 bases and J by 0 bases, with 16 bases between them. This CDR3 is CASSRSGTTLAKNIQYF. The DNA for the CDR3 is TGTGCCAGCTCACGTTCAGGGACCACCCTAGCCAAAAACATTCAGTACTTC.

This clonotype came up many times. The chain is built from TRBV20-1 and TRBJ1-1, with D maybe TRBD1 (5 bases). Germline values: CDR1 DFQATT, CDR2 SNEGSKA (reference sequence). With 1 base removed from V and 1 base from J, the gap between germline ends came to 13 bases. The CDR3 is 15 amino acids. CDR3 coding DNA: TGCAGTGCTAGAGTCAGGGCCGTCTGGAACACTGAAGCTTTCTTT. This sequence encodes CSARVRAVWNTEAFF.

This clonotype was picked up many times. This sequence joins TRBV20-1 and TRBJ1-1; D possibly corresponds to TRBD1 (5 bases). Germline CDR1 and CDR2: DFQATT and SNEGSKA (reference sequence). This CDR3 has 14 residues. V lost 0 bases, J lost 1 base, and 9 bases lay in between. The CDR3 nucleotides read TGCAGTGCTAGAGATGACAGACGGAACACTGAAGCTTTCTTT. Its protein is CSARDDRRNTEAFF.

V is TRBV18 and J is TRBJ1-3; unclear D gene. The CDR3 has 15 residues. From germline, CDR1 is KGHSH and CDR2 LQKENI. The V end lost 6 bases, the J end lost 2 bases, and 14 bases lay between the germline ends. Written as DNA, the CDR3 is TGTGCCAGCTCTGCCATCCCGGTCACTGGAAACACCATATATTTT. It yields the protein CASSAIPVTGNTIYF. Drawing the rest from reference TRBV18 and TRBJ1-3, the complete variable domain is NAGVMQNPRHLVRRRGQEARLRCSPMKGHSHVYWYRQLPEEGLKFMVYLQKENIIDESGMPKERFSAEFPKEGPSILRIQQVVRGDSAAYFCASSAIPVTGNTIYFGEGSWLTVV.

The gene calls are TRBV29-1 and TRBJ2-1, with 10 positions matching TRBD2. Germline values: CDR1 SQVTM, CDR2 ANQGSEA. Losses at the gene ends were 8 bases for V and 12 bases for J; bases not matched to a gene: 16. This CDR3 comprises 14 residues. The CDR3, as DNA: TGCAGCCCCTTCGGGGGGCTAGCGGGAGACGTGCAGTTCTTC. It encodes CSPFGGLAGDVQFF.

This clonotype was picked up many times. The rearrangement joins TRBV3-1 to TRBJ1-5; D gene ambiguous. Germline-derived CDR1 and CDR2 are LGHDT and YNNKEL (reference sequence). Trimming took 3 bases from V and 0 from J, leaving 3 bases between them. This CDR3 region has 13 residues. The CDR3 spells CASSHDSNQPQHF. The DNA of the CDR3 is TGTGCCAGCAGCCACGATAGCAATCAGCCCCAGCATTTT.

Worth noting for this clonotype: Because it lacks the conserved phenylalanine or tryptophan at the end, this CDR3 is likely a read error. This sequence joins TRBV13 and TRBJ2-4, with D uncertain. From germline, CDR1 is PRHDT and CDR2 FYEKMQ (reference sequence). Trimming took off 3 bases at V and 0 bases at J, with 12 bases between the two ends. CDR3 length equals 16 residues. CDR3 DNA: TGTGCCAGCAGCTTTGGCCCCCCAGTAGCCAAAAACATTCAGTACGTC. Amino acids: CASSFGPPVAKNIQYV.

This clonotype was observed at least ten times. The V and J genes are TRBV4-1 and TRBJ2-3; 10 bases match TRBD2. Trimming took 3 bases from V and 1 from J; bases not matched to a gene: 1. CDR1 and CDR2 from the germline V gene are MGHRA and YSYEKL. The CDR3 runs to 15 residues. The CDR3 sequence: CASSHGTSGTDTQYF. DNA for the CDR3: TGCGCCAGCAGCCACGGGACTAGCGGCACAGATACGCAGTATTTT.